This T cell receptor (beta chain) originates from a study of OX40 agonist ivuxolimab in advanced cancers. For context, the study as a whole: Ivuxolimab was a fully human IgG2 agonistic monoclonal antibody targeting the costimulatory receptor OX40 (CD134). Of the 50 or so patients in dose escalation, some 20 had hepatocellular carcinoma, some 15 had melanoma, 9 had renal cell carcinoma and 9 had head and neck cancer. Intravenous ivuxolimab was administered to patients every 2 weeks at six dose levels: 0.01, 0.1, 0.3, 1.5, 3 and 10 mg/kg. The monotherapy dose-escalation portion (N ≈ 56 patients) of the phase I ivuxolimab trial is reported in the paper. Patients were allowed to have had prior anti-PD-1, anti-PD-L1 or anti-CTLA-4 therapy, and around 43% of the dose-escalation patients had been treated with checkpoint inhibitors. In the dose-escalation cohort, 70% to 85% of patients were male, and the mean age was about 55 years, with a range of about 23 to 90. The point of sequencing TCRbeta in the periphery was to test whether ivuxolimab changed TCR sequence diversity and drove clonal T-cell expansion. Partial responses occurred in three dose-escalation patients, of whom one had hepatocellular carcinoma and two had cutaneous melanoma. Results and caveats for the whole study, not just this receptor: At doses of 0.1 to 3.0 mg/kg, clonal expansion of both CD4+ and CD8+ T cells in blood was seen between baseline and week 6. Partial responders in the 0.1-3.0 mg/kg groups had among the lowest normalized peripheral clonal expansion, especially among CD8+ T cells. After ivuxolimab, expanded clones were on average more numerous among CD8+ T cells than among CD4+ T cells. Low levels of normalized T-cell clonal expansion were also shown by some nonresponding patients. Antigen specificity was not determined for the clonally expanded peripheral T cells.

CDR3 length: 14 amino acids, cysteine to phenylalanine. CDR3 DNA is the only sequence kept; it has 42 bases, read in frame from the first base. CDR1 and CDR2, per the germline V gene (reference sequence), are SEHNR and FQNEAQ. V is reduced by 8 bases and J by 5 bases, leaving a spacing of 15 bases between them. Genomic DNA was extracted from sorted cells for sequencing of the TCRbeta CDR3 region. The immunoSEQ Assay was used to sequence the TCRbeta CDR3 regions. Sourced from immuneACCESS, this table was stored by TCRdb with only in-frame sequences that have V and J called. A share of the clones is absent; for the studies checked, an unresolved V gene accounts for under half, and the remainder has no known explanation. This sample has 91,000 or so clones in its table, and around 94% of those were observed once. The ten largest clones add up to approximately 0.2% of the sample. As for this clone: Its antigen target is currently unknown. No much larger clone exists at a distance of one base, and base qualities are not known.

The trial excluded patients who had a history of autoimmune disease or who were on systemic immunosuppression. Peripheral blood for TCR sequencing was collected from all dose cohorts at baseline, on cycle 4 day 1, and on cycle 7 day 1. Samples were obtained from an open-label, multicenter, first-in-human phase I dose-escalation trial of ivuxolimab. Adults with locally advanced or metastatic melanoma, renal cell carcinoma, hepatocellular carcinoma or head and neck squamous cell carcinoma were enrolled in the trial. Before TCR sequencing, CD4+ T cells and CD8+ T cells from peripheral blood were sorted into separate populations.

This clonotype originated in an adult with an advanced solid tumor such as melanoma, head and neck, liver or kidney cancer. Sequencing was performed on CD4+ or CD8+ T cells sorted from blood, taken in a trial of the OX40 agonist ivuxolimab. The V and J genes are TRBV7-9 and TRBJ1-4; perhaps TRBD1 is the D gene, with 6 bases matching. The CDR3 region reads CASEGRGLNEKLFF. The sequence in DNA is TGTGCCAGCGAGGGCAGGGGTTTGAATGAAAAACTGTTTTTT.